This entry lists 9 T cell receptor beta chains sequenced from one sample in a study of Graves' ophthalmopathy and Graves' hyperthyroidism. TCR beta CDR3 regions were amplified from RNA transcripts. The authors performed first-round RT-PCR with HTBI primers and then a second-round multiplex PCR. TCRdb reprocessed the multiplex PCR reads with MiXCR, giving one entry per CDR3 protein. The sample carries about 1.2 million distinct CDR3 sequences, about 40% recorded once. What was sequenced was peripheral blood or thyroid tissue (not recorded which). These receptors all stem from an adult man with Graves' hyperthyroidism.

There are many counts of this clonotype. This CDR3 reads CSVEDWGLVETQYF. CDR3 DNA sequence: TGCAGCGTTGAGGATTGGGGGCTAGTAGAGACCCAGTACTTC. The J gene is TRBJ2-5, the V gene TRBV29-1; tentative D call: TRBD1 (6 bases). Germline V CDR1 and CDR2: SQVTM, ANQGSEA. Trimming shortened V by 3 bases and J by 4 bases, and 15 bases separated the two germline ends. The CDR3 spans 14 residues. Based on the CDR3 plus reference TRBV29-1 and TRBJ2-5, the full variable domain is SAVISQKPSRDICQRGTSLTIQCQVDSQVTMMFWYRQQPGQSLTLIATANQGSEATYESGFVIDKFPISRPNLTFSTLTVSNMSPEDSSIYLCSVEDWGLVETQYFGPGTRLLVL.

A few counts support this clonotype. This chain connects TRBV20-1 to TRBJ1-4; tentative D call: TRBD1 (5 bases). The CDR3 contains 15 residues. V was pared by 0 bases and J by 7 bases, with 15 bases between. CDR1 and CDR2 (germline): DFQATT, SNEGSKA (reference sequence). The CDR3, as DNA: TGCAGTGCTAGAGATATCGGGGGATGGGTTGAAAAACTGTTTTTT. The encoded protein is CSARDIGGWVEKLFF.

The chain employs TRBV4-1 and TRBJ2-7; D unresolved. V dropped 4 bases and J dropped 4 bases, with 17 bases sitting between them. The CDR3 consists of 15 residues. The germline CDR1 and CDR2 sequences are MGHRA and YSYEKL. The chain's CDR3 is CASSPSPETPYEQYF. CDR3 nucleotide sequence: TGCGCCAGCAGCCCGTCCCCCGAGACGCCTTACGAGCAGTACTTC.

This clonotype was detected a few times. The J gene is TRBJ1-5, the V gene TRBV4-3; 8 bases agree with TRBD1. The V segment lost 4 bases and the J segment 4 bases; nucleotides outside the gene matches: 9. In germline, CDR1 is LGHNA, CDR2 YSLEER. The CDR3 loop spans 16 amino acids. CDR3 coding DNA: TGCGCCAGCAGCCCGACACAGGGGGGGACAAATCAGCCCCAGCATTTT. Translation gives CASSPTQGGTNQPQHF.

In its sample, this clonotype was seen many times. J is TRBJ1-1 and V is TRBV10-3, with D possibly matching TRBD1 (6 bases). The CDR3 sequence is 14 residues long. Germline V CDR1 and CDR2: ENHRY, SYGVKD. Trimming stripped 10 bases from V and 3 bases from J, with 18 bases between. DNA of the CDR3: TGTGCCAGCCGGAGCGGGGGCAGCGACACTGAAGCTTTCTTT. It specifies CASRSGGSDTEAFF.

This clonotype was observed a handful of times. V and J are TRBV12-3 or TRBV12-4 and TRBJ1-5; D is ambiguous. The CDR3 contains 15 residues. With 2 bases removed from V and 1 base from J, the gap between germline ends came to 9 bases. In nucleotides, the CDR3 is TGTGCCAGCAGTTTATCGGCAGAAAGCAATCAGCCCCAGCATTTT. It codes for CASSLSAESNQPQHF.

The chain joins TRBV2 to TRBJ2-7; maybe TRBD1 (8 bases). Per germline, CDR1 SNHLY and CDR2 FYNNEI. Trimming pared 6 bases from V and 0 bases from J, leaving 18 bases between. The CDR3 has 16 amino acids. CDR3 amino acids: CASSLGRTGTSYEQYF. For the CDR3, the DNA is TGTGCCAGCAGCCTCGGGAGGACAGGGACCTCCTACGAGCAGTACTTC.

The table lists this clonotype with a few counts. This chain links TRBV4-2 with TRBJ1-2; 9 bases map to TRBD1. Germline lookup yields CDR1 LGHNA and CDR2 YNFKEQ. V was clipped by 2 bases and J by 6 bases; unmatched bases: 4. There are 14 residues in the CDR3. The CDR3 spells CASSQLDRGNGYTF. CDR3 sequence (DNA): TGTGCCAGCAGCCAACTGGACAGGGGAAATGGCTACACCTTC.

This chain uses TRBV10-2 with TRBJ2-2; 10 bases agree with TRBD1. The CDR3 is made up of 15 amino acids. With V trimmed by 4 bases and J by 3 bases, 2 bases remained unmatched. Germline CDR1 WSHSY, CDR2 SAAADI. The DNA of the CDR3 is TGCGCCAGCAGTGGACAGGGGGCGCACACCGGGGAGCTGTTTTTT. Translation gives CASSGQGAHTGELFF.